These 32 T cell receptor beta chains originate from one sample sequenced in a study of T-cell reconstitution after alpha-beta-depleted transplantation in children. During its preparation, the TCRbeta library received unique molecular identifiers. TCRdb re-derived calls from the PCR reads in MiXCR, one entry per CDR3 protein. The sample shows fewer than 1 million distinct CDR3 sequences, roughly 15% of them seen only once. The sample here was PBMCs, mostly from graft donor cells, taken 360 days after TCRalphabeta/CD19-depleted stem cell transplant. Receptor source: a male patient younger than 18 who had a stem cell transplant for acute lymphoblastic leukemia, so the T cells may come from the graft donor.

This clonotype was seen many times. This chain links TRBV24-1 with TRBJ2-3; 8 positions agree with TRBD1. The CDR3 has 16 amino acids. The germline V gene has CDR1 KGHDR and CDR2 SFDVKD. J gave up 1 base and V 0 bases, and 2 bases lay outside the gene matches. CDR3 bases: TGTGCCACCAGTGATTTGCAGGACAGGGGCACAGATACGCAGTATTTT. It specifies CATSDLQDRGTDTQYF.

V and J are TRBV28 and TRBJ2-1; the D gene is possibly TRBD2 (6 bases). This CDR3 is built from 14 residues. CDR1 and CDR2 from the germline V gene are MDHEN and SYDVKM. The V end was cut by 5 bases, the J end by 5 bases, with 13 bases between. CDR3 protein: CASSPGDLDNEQFF. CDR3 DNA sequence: TGTGCCAGCAGTCCCGGGGACTTAGACAATGAGCAGTTCTTC.

In DNA, the CDR3 is TGTGCCAGCAGTTCGGGCAGGAGACTTAGCAATCAGCCCCAGCATTTT. It is translated as CASSSGRRLSNQPQHF. This sequence joins TRBV12-3 or TRBV12-4 and TRBJ1-5; D call uncertain. The V end was cut by 4 bases, the J end by 0 bases, with 13 bases between. The CDR3 length is 16 residues.

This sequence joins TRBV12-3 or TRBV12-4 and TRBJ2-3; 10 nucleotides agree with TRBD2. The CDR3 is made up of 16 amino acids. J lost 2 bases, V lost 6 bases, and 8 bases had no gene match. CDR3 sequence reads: CASSPVAGGFTDTQYF. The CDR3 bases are TGTGCCAGCAGCCCCGTAGCGGGAGGCTTCACAGATACGCAGTATTTT.

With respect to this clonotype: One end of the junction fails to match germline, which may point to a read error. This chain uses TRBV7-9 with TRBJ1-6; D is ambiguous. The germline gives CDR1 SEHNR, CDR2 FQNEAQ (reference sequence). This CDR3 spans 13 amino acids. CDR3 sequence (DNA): TGTGCCACCGACGGACCGTATAATTCGCCCCTCCACTTT. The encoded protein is CATDGPYNSPLHF.

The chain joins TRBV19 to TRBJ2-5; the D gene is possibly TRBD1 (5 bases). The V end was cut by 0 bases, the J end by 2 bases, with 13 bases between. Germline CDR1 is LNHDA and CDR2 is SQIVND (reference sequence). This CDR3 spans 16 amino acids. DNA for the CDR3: TGTGCCAGTAGTATAGATGCGCAGGGCCCTCAAGAGACCCAGTACTTC. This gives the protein CASSIDAQGPQETQYF.

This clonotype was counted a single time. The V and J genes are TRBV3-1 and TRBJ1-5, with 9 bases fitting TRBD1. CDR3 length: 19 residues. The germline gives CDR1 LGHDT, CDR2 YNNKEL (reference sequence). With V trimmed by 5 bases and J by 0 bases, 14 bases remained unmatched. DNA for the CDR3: TGTGCCAGCAGCAGTGTAGGGGACAGGGTGTATTATAGCAATCAGCCCCAGCATTTT. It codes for CASSSVGDRVYYSNQPQHF.

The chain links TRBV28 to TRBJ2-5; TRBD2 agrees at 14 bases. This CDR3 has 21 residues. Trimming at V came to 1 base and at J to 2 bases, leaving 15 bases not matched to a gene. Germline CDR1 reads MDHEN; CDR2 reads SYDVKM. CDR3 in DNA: TGTGCCAGCAGTTTATCCAGCCGGGAGGGACTAGCGGGAGTAGGGCAAGAGACCCAGTACTTC. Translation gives CASSLSSREGLAGVGQETQYF. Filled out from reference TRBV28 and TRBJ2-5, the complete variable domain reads DVKVTQSSRYLVKRTGEKVFLECVQDMDHENMFWYRQDPGLGLRLIYFSYDVKMKEKGDIPEGYSVSREKKERFSLILESASTNQTSMYLCASSLSSREGLAGVGQETQYFGPGTRLLVL.

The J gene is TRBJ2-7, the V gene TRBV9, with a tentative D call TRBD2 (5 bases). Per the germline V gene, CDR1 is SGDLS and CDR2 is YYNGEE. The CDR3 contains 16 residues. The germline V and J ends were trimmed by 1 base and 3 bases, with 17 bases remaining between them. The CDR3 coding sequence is TGTGCCAGCAGCGTATCTGGCGGGCCGCCCGACTACGAGCAGTACTTC. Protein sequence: CASSVSGGPPDYEQYF.

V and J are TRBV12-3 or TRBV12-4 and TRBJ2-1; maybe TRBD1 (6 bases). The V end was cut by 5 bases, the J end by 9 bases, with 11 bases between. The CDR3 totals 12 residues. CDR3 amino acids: CASSPTGAEQFF. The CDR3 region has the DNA TGTGCCAGCAGTCCGACAGGTGCTGAGCAGTTCTTC.

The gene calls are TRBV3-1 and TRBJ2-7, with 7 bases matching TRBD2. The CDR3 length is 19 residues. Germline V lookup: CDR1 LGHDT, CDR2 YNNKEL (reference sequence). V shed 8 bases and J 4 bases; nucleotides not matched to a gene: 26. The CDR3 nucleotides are TGTGCCAGCGGCTCGTTTACCTCATCGAAACCCGGGGAGGGTTACGAGCAGTACTTC. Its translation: CASGSFTSSKPGEGYEQYF.

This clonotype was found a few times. Here the CDR3 DNA reads TGTGCCAGCAGTTACGCACCGGGACAGGCCACCTACGAGCAGTACTTC. As protein: CASSYAPGQATYEQYF. The V call is TRBV6-5, the J call TRBJ2-7, with 8 nucleotides matching TRBD1. Germline-derived CDR1 and CDR2 are MNHEY and SVGAGI. V trimming: 2 bases; J trimming: 2 bases; junction bases outside the gene matches: 8. CDR3 length: 16 amino acids.

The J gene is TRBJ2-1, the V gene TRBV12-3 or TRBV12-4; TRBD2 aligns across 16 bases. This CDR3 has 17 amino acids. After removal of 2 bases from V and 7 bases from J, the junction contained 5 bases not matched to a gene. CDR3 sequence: CASSLPGTSGRGNEQFF. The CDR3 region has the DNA TGTGCCAGCAGTTTACCCGGGACTAGCGGGAGGGGAAATGAGCAGTTCTTC.

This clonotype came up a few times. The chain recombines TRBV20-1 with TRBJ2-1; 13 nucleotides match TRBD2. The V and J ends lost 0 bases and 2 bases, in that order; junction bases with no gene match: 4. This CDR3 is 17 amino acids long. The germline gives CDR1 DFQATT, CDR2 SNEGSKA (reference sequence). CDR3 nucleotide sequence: TGCAGTGCTAGAGACAGGACTAGCGGGAGCACCTACAATGAGCAGTTCTTC. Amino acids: CSARDRTSGSTYNEQFF.

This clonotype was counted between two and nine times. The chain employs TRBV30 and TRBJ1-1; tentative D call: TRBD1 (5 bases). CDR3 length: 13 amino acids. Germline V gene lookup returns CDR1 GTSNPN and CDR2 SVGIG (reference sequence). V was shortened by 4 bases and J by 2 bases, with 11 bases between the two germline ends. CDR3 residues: CAWMVGANTEAFF. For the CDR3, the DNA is TGTGCCTGGATGGTCGGGGCCAACACTGAAGCTTTCTTT. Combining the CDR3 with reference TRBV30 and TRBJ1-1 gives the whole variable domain SQTIHQWPATLVQPVGSPLSLECTVEGTSNPNLYWYRQAAGRGLQLLFYSVGIGQISSEVPQNLSASRPQDRQFILSSKKLLLSDSGFYLCAWMVGANTEAFFGQGTRLTVV.

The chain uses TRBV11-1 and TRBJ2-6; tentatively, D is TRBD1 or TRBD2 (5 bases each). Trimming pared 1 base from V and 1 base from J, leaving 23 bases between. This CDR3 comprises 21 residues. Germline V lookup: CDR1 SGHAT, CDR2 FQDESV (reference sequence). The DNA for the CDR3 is TGTGCCAGCAGCTTAGGGGACCTTGCGCCAGGGTGGGAGTCTGGGGCCAACGTCCTGACTTTC. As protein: CASSLGDLAPGWESGANVLTF.

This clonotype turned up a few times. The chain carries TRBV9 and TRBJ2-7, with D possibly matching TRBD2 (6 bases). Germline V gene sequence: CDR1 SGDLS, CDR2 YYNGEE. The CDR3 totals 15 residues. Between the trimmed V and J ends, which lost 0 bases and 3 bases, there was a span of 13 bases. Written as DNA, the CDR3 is TGTGCCAGCAGCGTAGGGGACGGGGGAGGCTACGAGCAGTACTTC. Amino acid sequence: CASSVGDGGGYEQYF.

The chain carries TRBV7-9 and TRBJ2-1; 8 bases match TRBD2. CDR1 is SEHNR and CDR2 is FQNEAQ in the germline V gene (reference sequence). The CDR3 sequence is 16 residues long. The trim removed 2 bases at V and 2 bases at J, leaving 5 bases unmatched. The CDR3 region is CASSLPLAGPYNEQFF. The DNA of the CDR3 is TGTGCCAGCAGCTTACCCCTAGCGGGCCCCTACAATGAGCAGTTCTTC.

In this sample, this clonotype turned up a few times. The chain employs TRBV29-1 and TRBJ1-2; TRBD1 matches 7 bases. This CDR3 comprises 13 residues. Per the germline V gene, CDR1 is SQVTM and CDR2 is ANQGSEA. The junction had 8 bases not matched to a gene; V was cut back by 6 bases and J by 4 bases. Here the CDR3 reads CSVEQGSAYGYTF. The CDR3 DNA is TGCAGCGTCGAACAGGGGTCGGCCTATGGCTACACCTTC. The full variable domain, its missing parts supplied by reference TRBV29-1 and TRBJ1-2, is SAVISQKPSRDICQRGTSLTIQCQVDSQVTMMFWYRQQPGQSLTLIATANQGSEATYESGFVIDKFPISRPNLTFSTLTVSNMSPEDSSIYLCSVEQGSAYGYTFGSGTRLTVV.

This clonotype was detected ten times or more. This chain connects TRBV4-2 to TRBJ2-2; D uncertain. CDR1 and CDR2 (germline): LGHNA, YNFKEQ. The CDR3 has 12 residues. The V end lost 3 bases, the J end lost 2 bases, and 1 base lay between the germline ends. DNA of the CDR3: TGTGCCAGCAGCCACAACACCGGGGAGCTGTTTTTT. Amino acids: CASSHNTGELFF.

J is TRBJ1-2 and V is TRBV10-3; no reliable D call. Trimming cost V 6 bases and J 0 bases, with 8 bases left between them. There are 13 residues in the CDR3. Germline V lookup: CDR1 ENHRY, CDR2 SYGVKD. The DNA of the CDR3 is TGTGCCATCAGCGGCGAGACTAACTATGGCTACACCTTC. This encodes CAISGETNYGYTF.

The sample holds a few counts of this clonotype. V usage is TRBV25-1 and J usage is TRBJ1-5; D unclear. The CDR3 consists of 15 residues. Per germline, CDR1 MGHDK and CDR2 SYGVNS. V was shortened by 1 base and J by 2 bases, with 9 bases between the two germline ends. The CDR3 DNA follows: TGTGCCAGCAGTGAATCCGGACTGGGCAATCAGCCCCAGCATTTT. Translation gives CASSESGLGNQPQHF.

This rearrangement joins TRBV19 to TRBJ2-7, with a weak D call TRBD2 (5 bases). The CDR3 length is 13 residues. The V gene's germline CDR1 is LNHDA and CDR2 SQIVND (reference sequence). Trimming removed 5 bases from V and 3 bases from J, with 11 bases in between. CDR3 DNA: TGTGCCAGTAGTGAGACGGGGTACTACGAGCAGTACTTC. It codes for CASSETGYYEQYF.

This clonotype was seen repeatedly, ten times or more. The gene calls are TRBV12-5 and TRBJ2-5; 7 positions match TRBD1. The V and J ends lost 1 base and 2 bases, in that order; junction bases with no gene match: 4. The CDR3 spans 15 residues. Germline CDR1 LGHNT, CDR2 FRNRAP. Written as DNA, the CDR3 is TGTGCTAGTGGTTTGGGGGACAGCCGGCAAGAGACCCAGTACTTC. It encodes CASGLGDSRQETQYF.

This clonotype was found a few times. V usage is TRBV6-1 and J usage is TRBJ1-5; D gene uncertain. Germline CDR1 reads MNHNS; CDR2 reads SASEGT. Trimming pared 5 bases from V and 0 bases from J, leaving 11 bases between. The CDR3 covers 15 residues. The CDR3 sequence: CASSRERFSNQPQHF. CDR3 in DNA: TGTGCCAGCAGTCGAGAGCGTTTTAGCAATCAGCCCCAGCATTTT.

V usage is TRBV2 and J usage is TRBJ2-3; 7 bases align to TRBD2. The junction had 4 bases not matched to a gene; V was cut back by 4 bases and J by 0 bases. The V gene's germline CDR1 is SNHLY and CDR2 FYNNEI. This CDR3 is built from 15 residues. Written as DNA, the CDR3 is TGTGCCAGCAGTGGGGGGACTAAAAGCACAGATACGCAGTATTTT. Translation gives CASSGGTKSTDTQYF.

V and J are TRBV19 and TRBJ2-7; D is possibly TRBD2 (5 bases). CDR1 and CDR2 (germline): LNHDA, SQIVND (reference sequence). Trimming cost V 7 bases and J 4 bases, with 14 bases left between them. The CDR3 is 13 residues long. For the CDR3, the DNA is TGTGCCAGTAATGCAGGACTCCTATACGAGCAGTACTTC. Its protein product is CASNAGLLYEQYF.

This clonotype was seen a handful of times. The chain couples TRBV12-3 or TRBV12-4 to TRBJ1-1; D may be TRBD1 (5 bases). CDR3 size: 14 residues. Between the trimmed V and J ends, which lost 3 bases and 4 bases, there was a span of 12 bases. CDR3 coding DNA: TGTGCCAGCAGTTTTCGGGGGGTGCGCACTGAAGCTTTCTTT. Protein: CASSFRGVRTEAFF.

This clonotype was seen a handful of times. In DNA form, the CDR3 reads TGTGCCAGCAGTACCAGCGGGCGGTCCAATGAGCAGTTCTTC. Translation: CASSTSGRSNEQFF. This chain links TRBV12-3 or TRBV12-4 with TRBJ2-1, with D possibly matching TRBD2 (6 bases). The V and J ends lost 5 bases and 6 bases respectively, with 14 bases between them. The CDR3 consists of 14 residues.

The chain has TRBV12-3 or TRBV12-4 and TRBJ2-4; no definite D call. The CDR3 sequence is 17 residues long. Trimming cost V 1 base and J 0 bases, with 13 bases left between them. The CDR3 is CASSLEARLLAKNIQYF. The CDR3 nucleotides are TGTGCCAGCAGTTTAGAGGCTCGATTACTAGCCAAAAACATTCAGTACTTC.

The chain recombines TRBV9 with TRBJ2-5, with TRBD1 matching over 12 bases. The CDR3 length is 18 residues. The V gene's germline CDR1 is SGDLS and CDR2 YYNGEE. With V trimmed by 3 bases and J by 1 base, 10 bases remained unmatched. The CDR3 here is CASSAHGGTGGPQETQYF. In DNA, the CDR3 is TGTGCCAGCAGCGCCCATGGTGGGACAGGGGGCCCCCAAGAGACCCAGTACTTC.

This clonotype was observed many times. The DNA of the CDR3 is TGCGCCAGCAGCTTCAAATGGGGACAGAAGAACACCGGGGAGCTGTTTTTT. Translating it yields CASSFKWGQKNTGELFF. V is TRBV4-1 and J is TRBJ2-2; 7 bases map to TRBD1. This CDR3 has 17 amino acids. Germline values: CDR1 MGHRA, CDR2 YSYEKL. V was pared by 5 bases and J by 1 base, with 10 bases of the junction left unmatched.